This T cell receptor (beta chain) was sequenced for a study of spatial heterogeneity in lung cancer. Whole-study findings and limits: Counts of expanded intratumoral alpha and beta TCRs tracked tumor mutation counts.

This clonotype came up a few times. Its antigen is not known. Stated time point: sample taken at primary tumor resection. TCRdb re-called the 5' RACE reads with MiXCR, one entry per CDR3 protein. The table includes 7,000 to 8,000 distinct CDR3 sequences, roughly 7.5% detected once. V shed 2 bases, J shed 1 base, and the junction held 4 bases outside the gene matches. Germline CDR1 reads SQVTM; CDR2 reads ANQGSEA. There are 16 residues in the CDR3. The clonotype comes from a male donor with early-stage non-small cell lung cancer. The gene calls are TRBV29-1 and TRBJ2-6; 8 bases are a match to TRBD1. Sample: lung tumor tissue, taken at surgery. The CDR3 here is CSVELRDRSGANVLTF. DNA of the CDR3: TGCAGCGTTGAACTTAGGGACAGGTCTGGGGCCAACGTCCTGACTTTC.